This T cell receptor (beta chain) emerged from a study of control samples from healthy donors and cancer patients. The trim removed 7 bases at V and 1 base at J, leaving 13 bases unmatched. Germline V gene sequence: CDR1 MNHEY, CDR2 SMNVEV (reference sequence). CDR3 length: 17 residues. Assay used: immunoSEQ multiplex PCR; TCRdb lists only in-frame clones, some missing. The data hold more than 9,500 clones, with around 89% observed a single time. The clonotype was recovered from a male donor with melanoma. V is TRBV27 and J is TRBJ1-1, with TRBD1 identical over 9 bases. The sequenced sample consisted of formalin-fixed, paraffin-embedded tissue. CDR3 residues: CASKSTGGLLANTEAFF. The CDR3 bases are TGTGCCAGCAAAAGTACAGGGGGCCTATTGGCGAACACTGAAGCTTTCTTT.